The 18 T cell receptor beta chains below were found in one sample sequenced in a study of CD8 T cells in ankylosing spondylitis. One entry per CDR3 protein, called by TCRdb with MiXCR from the 5' RACE reads. Among some 92,000 distinct CDR3 sequences listed, 27% were seen once. The sequencing sample was made of blood, either unsorted or a sorted T cell fraction (not recorded which). The receptors shown here come from a male donor with ankylosing spondylitis or in good health (not recorded which).

This clonotype has a handful of counts. The chain joins TRBV6-1 to TRBJ1-1; D is possibly TRBD1 (5 bases). Germline V lookup: CDR1 MNHNS, CDR2 SASEGT. With 8 bases removed from V and 6 bases from J, the gap between germline ends came to 16 bases. This CDR3 has 13 residues. This CDR3 is CASSLQGTAEAFF. The DNA for the CDR3 is TGTGCCAGCTCACTTCAGGGTACAGCTGAAGCTTTCTTT.

This chain connects TRBV2 to TRBJ2-1; D is perhaps TRBD1 (5 bases). CDR3 size: 13 residues. Germline CDR1 SNHLY, CDR2 FYNNEI. Trimming shortened V by 7 bases and J by 7 bases, and 14 bases separated the two germline ends. This chain's CDR3 is CASTWGRGNEQFF. Here the CDR3 DNA reads TGTGCCAGCACGTGGGGTAGGGGTAATGAGCAGTTCTTC.

This clonotype was seen at least ten times. The chain is built from TRBV20-1 and TRBJ1-6, with D hard to call. Trimming took off 3 bases at V and 10 bases at J, with 31 bases between the two ends. Germline V CDR1 and CDR2: DFQATT, SNEGSKA (reference sequence). The CDR3 contains 19 residues. The DNA of the CDR3 is TGCAGTGCTAGTTTGATTGCGCCGGGATATCAGTTTTCAGCATCACCCCTCCACTTT. Amino acid sequence: CSASLIAPGYQFSASPLHF.

The chain couples TRBV5-6 to TRBJ1-3; D ambiguous. Per the germline V gene, CDR1 is SGHDT and CDR2 is YYEEEE. The CDR3 loop spans 16 amino acids. V was cut by 0 bases and J by 0 bases, with 10 bases left in between. Written as DNA, the CDR3 is TGTGCCAGCAGCTTGGGCTTTACGGGCTCTGGAAACACCATATATTTT. The encoded protein is CASSLGFTGSGNTIYF. The full variable domain, in which reference TRBV5-6 and TRBJ1-3 provide the parts outside the CDR3, is DAGVTQSPTHLIKTRGQQVTLRCSPKSGHDTVSWYQQALGQGPQFIFQYYEEEERQRGNFPDRFSGHQFPNYSSELNVNALLLGDSALYLCASSLGFTGSGNTIYFGEGSWLTVV.

The chain combines TRBV18 with TRBJ1-1, with 7 bases aligning to TRBD1. Germline lookup yields CDR1 KGHSH and CDR2 LQKENI. This CDR3 comprises 18 residues. Losses at the gene ends were 3 bases for V and 0 bases for J; bases not matched to a gene: 13. DNA for the CDR3: TGTGCCAGCTCACCCAGGACGACAGGGAGGTCCATGAACACTGAAGCTTTCTTT. Translating gives CASSPRTTGRSMNTEAFF.

V usage is TRBV5-1 and J usage is TRBJ1-6, with 8 bases identical to TRBD1. The CDR3 covers 14 residues. The ends lost 4 bases at V and 8 bases at J; junction bases unmatched: 5. The V gene's germline CDR1 is SGHRS and CDR2 YFSETQ. Here the CDR3 reads CASSLGQGDSPLHF. In DNA form, the CDR3 reads TGCGCCAGCAGCCTCGGACAGGGTGATTCACCCCTCCACTTT.

This rearrangement joins TRBV12-3 or TRBV12-4 to TRBJ2-3; D uncertain. The CDR3 spans 15 residues. The ends were cut back, 5 bases at V and 6 bases at J, with 18 bases in the middle. The CDR3 DNA reads TGTGCCAGCAGTACGGACGGATCCACATTGGATACGCAGTATTTT. The encoded protein is CASSTDGSTLDTQYF.

The table lists this clonotype with many counts. The gene calls are TRBV3-1 and TRBJ2-3; D remains unclear. The V gene's germline CDR1 is LGHDT and CDR2 YNNKEL (reference sequence). Trimming pared 2 bases from V and 2 bases from J, leaving 17 bases between. The CDR3 is 17 residues long. CDR3 nucleotide sequence: TGTGCCAGCAGCCAAATGTTTAGACTCCGACCCACAGATACGCAGTATTTT. It translates to CASSQMFRLRPTDTQYF.

Only one count was recorded for this clonotype. The rearrangement uses TRBV12-3 or TRBV12-4 and TRBJ2-3; the D is unclear. V gave up 1 base and J gave up 5 bases, with 10 bases separating them. The CDR3 covers 14 residues. CDR3 in amino acids: CASSLGLRRDTQYF. CDR3 DNA sequence: TGTGCCAGCAGTTTAGGACTCCGAAGAGATACGCAGTATTTT.

This clonotype was picked up a small number of times. The V call is TRBV21-1, the J call TRBJ2-5. TRBV21-1 is termed a pseudogene. This CDR3 has 16 residues. Here the CDR3 reads CASSNPIDPYQETQYF. In DNA form, the CDR3 reads TGTGCCAGCAGCAACCCGATCGATCCGTACCAAGAGACCCAGTACTTC.

The chain combines TRBV5-1 with TRBJ1-2, with D unresolved. Germline V CDR1 and CDR2: SGHRS, YFSETQ. Between the trimmed V and J ends, which lost 4 bases and 0 bases, there was a span of 13 bases. This CDR3 has 15 residues. Here the CDR3 reads CASSVPSPSNYGYTF. The CDR3 DNA is TGCGCCAGCAGCGTACCGTCTCCCTCTAACTATGGCTACACCTTC.

This clonotype was observed once. The chain recombines TRBV7-3 with TRBJ1-1; D is possibly TRBD1 (6 bases). CDR3 length equals 14 residues. The V gene's germline CDR1 is SGHTA and CDR2 FQGTGA. The ends were cut back, 3 bases at V and 5 bases at J, with 13 bases in the middle. CDR3 DNA: TGTGCCAGCAGCTTTGGGGGGCGGGAGACTGAAGCTTTCTTT. Amino acid sequence: CASSFGGRETEAFF.

This clonotype was observed a handful of times. This chain connects TRBV7-2 to TRBJ2-1; D call uncertain. Germline CDR1 is SGHTA and CDR2 is FQGNSA. This CDR3 is 12 amino acids long. The germline V and J ends were trimmed by 1 base and 11 bases, with 9 bases remaining between them. The CDR3 region is CASSLVSRQQFF. The CDR3 bases are TGTGCCAGCAGCTTAGTCTCCAGACAGCAGTTCTTC.

The chain joins TRBV20-1 to TRBJ2-5; TRBD2 matches at 10 bases. The CDR3 spans 17 residues. Germline-derived CDR1 and CDR2 are DFQATT and SNEGSKA (reference sequence). The junction had 14 bases not matched to a gene; V was cut back by 5 bases and J by 2 bases. DNA for the CDR3: TGCAGTGCTGCCCCACCTCTAGCGGGAGTGGGGCAAGAGACCCAGTACTTC. It translates to CSAAPPLAGVGQETQYF.

This clonotype appeared many times. The chain is built from TRBV7-9 and TRBJ2-7; 10 bases are a match to TRBD2. Trimming took 2 bases from V and 2 from J; bases not matched to a gene: 0. The germline gives CDR1 SEHNR, CDR2 FQNEAQ (reference sequence). CDR3 size: 14 residues. The chain's CDR3 is CASSLTSGAYEQYF. As DNA, the CDR3 is TGTGCCAGCAGCTTAACTAGCGGGGCCTACGAGCAGTACTTC.

The chain couples TRBV7-3 to TRBJ2-5; D call uncertain. Germline V gene sequence: CDR1 SGHTA, CDR2 FQGTGA. The CDR3 has 15 residues. V was shortened by 5 bases and J by 3 bases, with 16 bases between the two germline ends. The CDR3 region has the DNA TGTGCCAGCAGCGCGGATGGGCGCCAGAAAGAGACCCAGTACTTC. The encoded protein is CASSADGRQKETQYF.

The chain recombines TRBV28 with TRBJ1-1; D remains unclear. V lost 2 bases to trimming and J lost 1 base, with 2 bases between them. The CDR3 has 12 residues. The germline V gene has CDR1 MDHEN and CDR2 SYDVKM. The CDR3 coding sequence is TGTGCCAGCAGTTTACGGAACACTGAAGCTTTCTTT. Translating gives CASSLRNTEAFF.

This chain uses TRBV20-1 with TRBJ1-2; D unclear. The V gene lost 0 bases and the J gene lost 0 bases, with 11 bases spanning the gap. CDR3 length: 15 amino acids. Per the germline V gene, CDR1 is DFQATT and CDR2 is SNEGSKA (reference sequence). This chain's CDR3 is CSARDLREANYGYTF. CDR3 nucleotides: TGCAGTGCTAGAGATCTTAGGGAAGCTAACTATGGCTACACCTTC.